The clone carrying this T cell receptor beta chain was seen many times. What it binds is not known. Newly diagnosed hyperthyroidism, duration under 2 months, in patients aged 18 to 65. Diagnostic decisions used clinical symptoms, serum thyroxine and TRAb, thyroid ultrasound and orbital computed tomography. A roughly 10 ml volume of fresh peripheral blood provided the PBMCs. The sample comes from a study of T cells in Graves' hyperthyroidism and ophthalmopathy. Using RNA transcripts as the source, TCR beta CDR3 regions were amplified. The TCR CDR3 was amplified in a first-round RT-PCR using the HTBI primer set. TCRdb reanalysed the multiplex PCR reads using MiXCR and keeps one entry per CDR3 protein. The sample contains 700,000 to 950,000 distinct CDR3 sequences, under 45% of which appear only once. Study conclusions and caveats: Among clonotypes expanded in thyroid above 0.001, most were also found in blood.

Trimming took 6 bases from V and 7 from J; bases not matched to a gene: 13. Germline lookup yields CDR1 ENHRY and CDR2 SYGVKD. CDR3 length: 16 amino acids. Sequencing was carried out using blood. This clonotype was obtained from a woman aged 40 to 50 with Graves' hyperthyroidism. The chain recombines TRBV10-3 with TRBJ2-2, with TRBD2 identical over 8 bases. CDR3 bases: TGTGCCATCAGAAGAGGTTCGGGACTAGAGGACGGGGAGCTGTTTTTT. Its translation is CAIRRGSGLEDGELFF.